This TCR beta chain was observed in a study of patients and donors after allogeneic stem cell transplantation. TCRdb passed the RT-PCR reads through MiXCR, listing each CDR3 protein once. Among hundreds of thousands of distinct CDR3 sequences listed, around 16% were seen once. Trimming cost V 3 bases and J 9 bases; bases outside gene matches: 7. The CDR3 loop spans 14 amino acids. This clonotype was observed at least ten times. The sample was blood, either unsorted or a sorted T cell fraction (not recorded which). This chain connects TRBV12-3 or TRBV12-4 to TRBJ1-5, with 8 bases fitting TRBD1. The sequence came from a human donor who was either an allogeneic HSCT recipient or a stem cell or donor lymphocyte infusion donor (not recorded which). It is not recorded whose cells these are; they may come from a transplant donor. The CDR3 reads CASSLTGAVWPQHF. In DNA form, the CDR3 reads TGTGCCAGCAGTTTGACAGGGGCCGTTTGGCCCCAGCATTTT.